Below, 24 T cell receptor beta chains from the same sample are listed, as sequenced in a study of blood T cell repertoires in COVID-19. Only in-frame clones appear in the TCRdb table, and some are missing; sequencing was by immunoSEQ multiplex PCR. Of 200,000 to 250,000 clones listed, roughly 80% are singletons. The material sequenced was PBMCs or T cells enriched from blood (not recorded which). These receptors originate from a man between 60 and 75 years old who had recovered from COVID-19.

The CDR3 sequence: CASSHGGAGNTIYF. CDR3 bases: TGTGCCAGCAGCCACGGGGGGGCTGGAAACACCATATATTTT. This chain uses TRBV3-1 (or the pseudogene TRBV3-2) with TRBJ1-3, with a possible D match to TRBD1 (5 bases). From germline, CDR1 is LGHDT and CDR2 YNNKEL (reference sequence). The V and J ends lost 3 bases and 2 bases respectively, with 8 bases between them. This CDR3 is 14 amino acids long.

The CDR3 region is CASSEQGRDEKLFF. CDR3 in DNA: TGTGCCAGCAGTGAACAGGGTCGGGATGAAAAACTGTTTTTT. V usage is TRBV25-1 and J usage is TRBJ1-4, with D tentatively TRBD1 (5 bases). The CDR3 sequence is 14 residues long. V lost 2 bases to trimming and J lost 6 bases, with 10 bases between them. From germline, CDR1 is MGHDK and CDR2 SYGVNS.

In its sample, this clone was seen once. The genes are TRBV5-5 and TRBJ2-5; 7 nucleotides line up with TRBD2. The ends lost 0 bases at V and 0 bases at J; junction bases unmatched: 2. Germline-derived CDR1 and CDR2 are SGHKS and YYEKEE (reference sequence). This CDR3 has 15 amino acids. The CDR3 sequence is CASSLGLADQETQYF. DNA of the CDR3: TGTGCCAGCAGCTTGGGGCTAGCGGACCAAGAGACCCAGTACTTC.

This clone was counted ten times or more. The chain has TRBV27 and TRBJ1-6; a possible D gene is TRBD1 (5 bases). The CDR3 length is 12 residues. From germline, CDR1 is MNHEY and CDR2 SMNVEV (reference sequence). Trimming took off 6 bases at V and 8 bases at J, with 8 bases between the two ends. The CDR3 spells CASSPRDSPLHF. CDR3 DNA: TGTGCCAGCAGCCCCAGGGATTCACCCCTCCACTTT.

J is TRBJ2-7 and V is TRBV4-3, with 11 bases matching TRBD1. CDR3 length equals 19 residues. V shed 4 bases, J shed 0 bases, and the junction held 14 bases outside the gene matches. Germline CDR1 reads LGHNA; CDR2 reads YSLEER. This CDR3 reads CASSPKEGSGQGASYEQYF. The CDR3 bases are TGCGCCAGCAGCCCTAAGGAGGGGTCCGGACAGGGGGCCTCCTACGAGCAGTACTTC.

This sequence joins TRBV5-1 and TRBJ2-2; a possible D gene is TRBD1 (6 bases). V shed 5 bases and J shed 0 bases, with 14 bases lying between them. Germline V gene sequence: CDR1 SGHRS, CDR2 YFSETQ. There are 16 residues in the CDR3. The CDR3 loop reads CASRTSGTTNTGELFF. In DNA form, the CDR3 reads TGCGCCAGCAGAACATCCGGGACAACGAACACCGGGGAGCTGTTTTTT.

The CDR3 here is CASSKGDSYFDTGELFF. DNA of the CDR3: TGTGCCAGCAGTAAAGGGGACAGCTATTTTGACACCGGGGAGCTGTTTTTT. The chain recombines TRBV25-1 with TRBJ2-2; 7 nucleotides align to TRBD1. J was trimmed by 3 bases and V by 5 bases; bases with no gene match: 12. Germline CDR1 reads MGHDK; CDR2 reads SYGVNS. This CDR3 region has 17 residues.

This clone was seen more than once but under ten times. The V call is TRBV27, the J call TRBJ2-7; 9 bases align to TRBD1. J lost 2 bases, V lost 5 bases, and 10 bases had no gene match. The germline V gene has CDR1 MNHEY and CDR2 SMNVEV (reference sequence). The CDR3 covers 16 residues. The CDR3 nucleotides read TGTGCCAGCAGTCCTCACGGGACAGGGAAACCCTACGAGCAGTACTTC. Its translation: CASSPHGTGKPYEQYF.

The rearrangement joins TRBV5-1 to TRBJ1-1; D is ambiguous. The CDR3 is 15 residues long. V was pared by 6 bases and J by 1 base, with 16 bases between. Germline V gene sequence: CDR1 SGHRS, CDR2 YFSETQ. The DNA of the CDR3 is TGCGCCAGCAATTTGGTTCCCGGTGGGAACACTGAAGCTTTCTTT. Protein product: CASNLVPGGNTEAFF.

J is TRBJ2-1 and V is TRBV27; D is unclear. Germline V gives CDR1 MNHEY, CDR2 SMNVEV (reference sequence). Trimming stripped 2 bases from V and 7 bases from J, with 9 bases between. This CDR3 is built from 13 residues. The CDR3, as DNA: TGTGCCAGCAGTTTACTGCCCGAGAATGAGCAGTTCTTC. It yields the protein CASSLLPENEQFF.

Written as DNA, the CDR3 is TGTGCCAGCAGTTACTCTCGGACTCCTGGGACAGATACGCAGTATTTT. Its translation: CASSYSRTPGTDTQYF. The chain carries TRBV6-5 and TRBJ2-3; possible D gene TRBD2, 5 bases. V lost 0 bases and J 3 bases, leaving 13 bases between the germline ends. The CDR3 runs to 16 residues. CDR1 and CDR2 from the germline V gene are MNHEY and SVGAGI.

J is TRBJ1-2 and V is TRBV30; the D gene is possibly TRBD1 (6 bases). Trimming took 1 base from V and 7 from J, leaving 13 bases between them. The CDR3 contains 13 residues. The germline V gene has CDR1 GTSNPN and CDR2 SVGIG (reference sequence). CDR3 amino acids: CAWSAGGGAGYTF. CDR3 DNA: TGTGCCTGGAGTGCGGGGGGCGGGGCTGGCTACACCTTC.

The genes are TRBV4-3 and TRBJ1-6; a weak D match, TRBD1 (5 bases). Trimming cost V 4 bases and J 0 bases, with 7 bases left between them. CDR1 and CDR2 (germline): LGHNA, YSLEER. CDR3 length: 15 amino acids. The CDR3 reads CASSLDSSYNSPLHF. The CDR3 DNA follows: TGCGCCAGCAGCCTCGACAGCTCCTATAATTCACCCCTCCACTTT.

The CDR3, as DNA: TGTGCCAGCAGCTTAGAGCCGACCCGGGGTAACACTGAAGCTTTCTTT. Protein sequence: CASSLEPTRGNTEAFF. V usage is TRBV5-4 and J usage is TRBJ1-1; the D is unclear. The V gene's germline CDR1 is SGHNT and CDR2 YYREEE (reference sequence). V lost 2 bases and J 2 bases, leaving 16 bases between the germline ends. The CDR3 loop spans 16 amino acids. The whole variable domain, filled in from reference TRBV5-4 and TRBJ1-1, reads ETGVTQSPTHLIKTRGQQVTLRCSSQSGHNTVSWYQQALGQGPQFIFQYYREEENGRGNFPPRFSGLQFPNYSSELNVNALELDDSALYLCASSLEPTRGNTEAFFGQGTRLTVV.

The chain joins TRBV5-1 to TRBJ2-5, with 13 bases matching TRBD2. V shed 4 bases, J shed 2 bases, and the junction held 8 bases outside the gene matches. The CDR3 has 17 amino acids. Per the germline V gene, CDR1 is SGHRS and CDR2 is YFSETQ. The CDR3 protein is CASSLEPTSGGQETQYF. As DNA, the CDR3 is TGCGCCAGCAGCCTGGAACCGACTAGCGGGGGGCAAGAGACCCAGTACTTC.

The V and J genes are TRBV6-6 and TRBJ1-5; D possibly corresponds to TRBD1 (5 bases). Germline V lookup: CDR1 MNHNY, CDR2 SVGAGI (reference sequence). Trimming pared 5 bases from V and 4 bases from J, leaving 12 bases between. The CDR3 loop spans 14 amino acids. The CDR3 protein is CASSAGLGNQPQHF. In DNA, the CDR3 is TGTGCCAGCAGTGCAGGGTTGGGGAATCAGCCCCAGCATTTT.

This chain connects TRBV10-3 to TRBJ2-3; tentative D call: TRBD2 (6 bases). The germline CDR1 and CDR2 sequences are ENHRY and SYGVKD. The CDR3 spans 17 residues. The V end was cut by 0 bases, the J end by 2 bases, with 15 bases between. Written as DNA, the CDR3 is TGTGCCATCAGTGAGTCGCCTTCGGCGGGGTTCACAGATACGCAGTATTTT. Protein product: CAISESPSAGFTDTQYF.

This clone was counted once. This rearrangement joins TRBV7-9 to TRBJ1-5; no firm D call. Trimming removed 0 bases at V and 5 bases at J, with 5 bases between. The CDR3 contains 13 residues. The V gene's germline CDR1 is SEHNR and CDR2 FQNEAQ (reference sequence). This CDR3 reads CASSLAAHQPQHF. The DNA for the CDR3 is TGTGCCAGCAGCTTAGCGGCTCATCAGCCCCAGCATTTT.

This sequence joins TRBV9 and TRBJ2-5, with 7 nucleotides matching TRBD1. The CDR3 has 16 amino acids. With 4 bases clipped from V and 5 bases from J, the junction kept 14 bases outside the gene matches. CDR1 SGDLS and CDR2 YYNGEE come from the germline V gene. The CDR3: CASSPTLDRAGETQYF. The CDR3 DNA reads TGTGCCAGCAGCCCCACCCTTGACAGGGCTGGGGAGACCCAGTACTTC.

The V and J genes are TRBV18 and TRBJ1-1; 7 positions agree with TRBD1. Germline assignment: CDR1 KGHSH and CDR2 LQKENI. V gave up 6 bases and J gave up 4 bases; unmatched junction bases: 11. The length of the CDR3 is 15 residues. CDR3 coding DNA: TGTGCCAGCTCTCTGGTCCTACAGGGGAGCACTGAAGCTTTCTTT. Its translation is CASSLVLQGSTEAFF.

This chain uses TRBV7-2 with TRBJ2-1; D is ambiguous. The CDR3 extends over 16 amino acids. Germline-derived CDR1 and CDR2 are SGHTA and FQGNSA. The V end lost 1 base, the J end lost 9 bases, and 19 bases lay between the germline ends. The CDR3 protein is CASSLVGDLVAREQFF. CDR3 bases: TGTGCCAGCAGCTTAGTAGGAGATTTGGTTGCTCGTGAGCAGTTCTTC.

The CDR3 sequence is CASSVVAGETGELFF. As DNA, the CDR3 is TGTGCCAGCAGCGTAGTTGCGGGGGAGACCGGGGAGCTGTTTTTT. The rearrangement uses TRBV9 and TRBJ2-2; 7 bases are shared with TRBD2. Germline V gene sequence: CDR1 SGDLS, CDR2 YYNGEE. The CDR3 spans 15 residues. V lost 0 bases, J lost 5 bases, and 4 bases stayed unmatched.

The rearrangement links TRBV19 to TRBJ1-1; D is unclear. Germline CDR1 and CDR2: LNHDA and SQIVND (reference sequence). V was shortened by 8 bases and J by 0 bases, with 13 bases between the two germline ends. CDR3 length: 14 residues. DNA of the CDR3: TGTGCCAGTTCTTCAAGCTTAATGAACACTGAAGCTTTCTTT. Translation gives CASSSSLMNTEAFF.

Concerning this clone itself: At one end the junction does not follow the germline gene, possibly because of a read error. This chain connects TRBV5-1 to TRBJ2-7; 9 bases align to TRBD1. The CDR3 totals 13 residues. CDR1 and CDR2 from the germline V gene are SGHRS and YFSETQ. The CDR3: CASSTSRDRVRNF. DNA of the CDR3: TGCGCCAGCAGCACGTCCCGGGACAGGGTCCGGAACTTC.